The sequence of this T cell receptor (beta chain) was determined in a study of CD8 T cells in ankylosing spondylitis. General study findings and limits: What appeared characteristic of ankylosing spondylitis blood was a TCR beta motif of eight highly homologous variants.

TCRdb called the 5' RACE reads again in MiXCR, with one record for every CDR3 protein. This sample yields 350,000 or so distinct CDR3 sequences, of which 8% are seen a single time; less than 15% belongs to the top ten. Trimming removed 6 bases from V and 4 bases from J; junction bases left unmatched: 9. CDR3 length: 14 residues. Germline loops: CDR1 SQVTM, CDR2 ANQGSEA. This clonotype was found many times. Antigen specificity is unknown. V usage is TRBV29-1 and J usage is TRBJ2-7, with 10 positions matching TRBD1. Input material: blood, either unsorted or a sorted T cell fraction (not recorded which). The source of this sequence is a male donor with ankylosing spondylitis. The CDR3 here is CSVWGTGDEYEQYF. CDR3 sequence (DNA): TGCAGCGTGTGGGGGACAGGGGACGAATACGAGCAGTACTTC.